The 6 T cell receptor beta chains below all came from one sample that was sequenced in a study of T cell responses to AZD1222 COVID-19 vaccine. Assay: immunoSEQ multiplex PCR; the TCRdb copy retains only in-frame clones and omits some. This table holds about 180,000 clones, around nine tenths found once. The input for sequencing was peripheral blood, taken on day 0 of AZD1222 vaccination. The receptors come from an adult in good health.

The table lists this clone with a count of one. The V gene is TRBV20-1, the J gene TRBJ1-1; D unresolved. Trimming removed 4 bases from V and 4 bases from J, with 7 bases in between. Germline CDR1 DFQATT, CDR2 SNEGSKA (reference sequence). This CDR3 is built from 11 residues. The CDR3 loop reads CSATRVTEAFF. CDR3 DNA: TGCAGTGCTACAAGGGTCACTGAAGCTTTCTTT.

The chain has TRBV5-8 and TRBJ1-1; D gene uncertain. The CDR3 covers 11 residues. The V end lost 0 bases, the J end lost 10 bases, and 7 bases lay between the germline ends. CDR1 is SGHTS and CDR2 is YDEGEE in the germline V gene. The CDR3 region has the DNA TGTGCCAGCAGCTTGGCCTGGGGAGCTTTCTTT. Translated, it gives CASSLAWGAFF.

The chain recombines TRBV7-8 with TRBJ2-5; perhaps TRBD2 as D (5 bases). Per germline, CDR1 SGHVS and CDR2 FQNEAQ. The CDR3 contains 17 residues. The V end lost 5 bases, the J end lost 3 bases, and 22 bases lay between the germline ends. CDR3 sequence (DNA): TGTGCCAGCAGCGCCGCGGGCCCCACTCCCTTTGAAGAGACCCAGTACTTC. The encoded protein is CASSAAGPTPFEETQYF.

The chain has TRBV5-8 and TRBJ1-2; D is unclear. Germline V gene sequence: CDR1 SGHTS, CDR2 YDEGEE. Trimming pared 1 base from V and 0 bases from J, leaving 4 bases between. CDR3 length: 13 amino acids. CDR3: CASSLWPNYGYTF. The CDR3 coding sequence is TGTGCCAGCAGCTTGTGGCCTAACTATGGCTACACCTTC.

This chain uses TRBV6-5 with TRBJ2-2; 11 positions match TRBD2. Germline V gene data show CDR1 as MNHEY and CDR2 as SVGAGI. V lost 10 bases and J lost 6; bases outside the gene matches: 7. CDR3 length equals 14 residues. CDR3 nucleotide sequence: TGTGCCACAGAGCTAGCGGGGGGCGCCGGGGAGCTGTTTTTT. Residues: CATELAGGAGELFF.

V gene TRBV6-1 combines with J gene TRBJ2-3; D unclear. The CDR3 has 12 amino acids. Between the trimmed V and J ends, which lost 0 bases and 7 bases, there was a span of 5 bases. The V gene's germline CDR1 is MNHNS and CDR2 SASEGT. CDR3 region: CASSEAPNTQYF. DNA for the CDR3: TGTGCCAGCAGTGAAGCCCCAAATACGCAGTATTTT.